These 2 T cell receptor beta chains share one sample of origin, sequenced in a study of blood T cell repertoires in COVID-19. Clones were sequenced by immunoSEQ multiplex PCR, and TCRdb holds only the in-frame ones, with some missing. The sample includes over 85,000 clones, roughly 85% of them seen just once. The sample comprised peripheral blood. The receptor source for this set is a woman at least 80 years old with active or convalescent COVID-19.

Only a few counts were recorded for this clone. The rearrangement uses TRBV29-1 and TRBJ1-2; D remains unclear. Germline CDR1 is SQVTM and CDR2 is ANQGSEA. CDR3 length equals 11 residues. The V end lost 2 bases, the J end lost 1 base, and 2 bases lay between the germline ends. The CDR3, as DNA: TGCAGCGTTGAACTTAACTATGGCTACACCTTC. It yields the protein CSVELNYGYTF.

The chain links TRBV18 to TRBJ2-4; possible D gene TRBD2, 6 bases. CDR3 length: 17 amino acids. Germline loops: CDR1 KGHSH, CDR2 LQKENI. The ends were cut back, 3 bases at V and 5 bases at J, with 20 bases in the middle. CDR3 protein: CASSPGLGESEENIQYF. In DNA form, the CDR3 reads TGTGCCAGCTCACCGGGACTGGGAGAATCGGAGGAAAACATTCAGTACTTC.